This TCR beta chain originates from a study of T cell clones after liver transplantation. As for the study in general: Tolerant meant at least one year fully off immunosuppression without liver enzymes above twice normal.

As to this clone: An end of the junction differs from the germline gene, which may be a read error.

There are 15 residues in the CDR3. Germline V gene data show CDR1 as MNHNS and CDR2 as SASEGT. This table comes from immunoSEQ multiplex PCR, and its TCRdb copy is limited to in-frame clones, with some not included. The profile shows under 60,000 clones, roughly three quarters of them singletons. The sequence was collected from a human patient who received a liver transplant. Some T cells may be graft donor cells. The V call is TRBV6-1, the J call TRBJ2-7, with TRBD1 matching over 7 bases. The sequenced sample was CD4+ T cells from blood, obtained at the 22-month timepoint. CDR3: CASSEGQAQSYEQYF. The CDR3 DNA reads TGTGCCAGTAGTGAAGGACAGGCTCAATCCTACGAGCAGTACTTC.